What follows is one TCR beta chain and its context. The source of the sample is a study of cytomegalovirus exposure and HLA in healthy donors. V shed 3 bases and J shed 4 bases, with 7 bases lying between them. This CDR3 spans 13 amino acids. The germline gives CDR1 SGDLS, CDR2 YYNGEE. PCR employed 60 Vbeta and 13 Jbeta primers. Assay used: immunoSEQ multiplex PCR; TCRdb lists only in-frame clones, some missing. Of about 140,000 clones in the sample, 70% to 85% were seen once. Sequenced: PBMCs. The J gene is TRBJ2-2, the V gene TRBV9; the D is unclear. This sequence originates from a man between 25 and 39 years old in good health and CMV-seropositive. Here the CDR3 reads CASSGLVTGELFF. The CDR3 DNA reads TGTGCCAGCAGCGGACTGGTCACCGGGGAGCTGTTTTTT.